One and the same sample provided the 19 T cell receptor beta chains below, sequenced in a study of blood T cell repertoires in COVID-19. Repertoires were generated with immunoSEQ multiplex PCR, while TCRdb's copy carries only in-frame clones and drops some. Seen here are around 93,000 clones, 82% observed once, and the top ten hold about 18%. The sample was peripheral blood. Source of these receptors: a man older than 75 with acute or convalescent COVID-19.

J is TRBJ1-4 and V is TRBV9, with unresolved D. V gave up 0 bases and J gave up 0 bases, with 6 bases separating them. Germline values: CDR1 SGDLS, CDR2 YYNGEE. The CDR3 totals 15 residues. CDR3 in amino acids: CASSVAGATNEKLFF. CDR3 nucleotides: TGTGCCAGCAGCGTAGCGGGTGCAACTAATGAAAAACTGTTTTTT.

This clone has only one observation. Other DNA sequences within the sample encode an identical CDR3. The gene calls are TRBV5-1 and TRBJ1-2; D remains ambiguous. Trimming pared 1 base from V and 1 base from J, leaving 5 bases between. Germline V gives CDR1 SGHRS, CDR2 YFSETQ. The CDR3 is 13 residues long. CDR3 sequence: CASSLSGNYGYTF. The CDR3 DNA follows: TGCGCCAGCAGCTTGTCGGGTAACTATGGCTACACCTTC.

This chain connects TRBV5-6 to TRBJ2-5; D possibly corresponds to TRBD2 (5 bases). V gave up 4 bases and J gave up 5 bases, with 15 bases separating them. The V gene's germline CDR1 is SGHDT and CDR2 YYEEEE. There are 14 residues in the CDR3. The CDR3 loop is CASSLRTGLETQYF. In nucleotides, the CDR3 is TGTGCCAGCAGCCTGAGGACGGGGTTGGAGACCCAGTACTTC.

The J gene is TRBJ2-5, the V gene TRBV14; possibly TRBD2 for D (6 bases). The CDR3 spans 16 residues. V lost 4 bases and J 2 bases, leaving 17 bases between the germline ends. Germline CDR1 reads SGHDN; CDR2 reads FVKESK. For the CDR3, the DNA is TGTGCCAGCAGCCTACTCGGGGTCGGGGGACAAGAGACCCAGTACTTC. The encoded protein is CASSLLGVGGQETQYF.

The gene calls are TRBV7-8 and TRBJ2-1, with 11 bases that match TRBD2. This CDR3 is 19 amino acids long. V was clipped by 8 bases and J by 1 base; unmatched bases: 16. Per the germline V gene, CDR1 is SGHVS and CDR2 is FQNEAQ. The CDR3: CASARSELAGGRSYNEQFF. CDR3 DNA: TGTGCCAGCGCCCGGTCGGAGCTAGCGGGAGGCCGGTCCTACAATGAGCAGTTCTTC.

V gene TRBV7-2 combines with J gene TRBJ1-1; D is unresolved. The CDR3 runs to 12 residues. V lost 5 bases to trimming and J lost 7 bases, with 11 bases between them. CDR1 is SGHTA and CDR2 is FQGNSA in the germline V gene. Here the CDR3 DNA reads TGTGCCAGCAGCCCCGGGGAGTTTGAAGCTTTCTTT. Translating gives CASSPGEFEAFF.

This clone was seen only a few times. The chain joins TRBV2 to TRBJ2-7; TRBD1 matches at 8 bases. V was clipped by 7 bases and J by 1 base; unmatched bases: 3. The CDR3 is 13 residues long. CDR1 is SNHLY, CDR2 FYNNEI, per germline. As DNA, the CDR3 is TGTGCCAGCAATGGACAGGGTTCCTACGAGCAGTACTTC. Amino acids: CASNGQGSYEQYF.

The chain carries TRBV28 and TRBJ1-3; 9 bases are shared with TRBD1. The CDR3 has 17 residues. Germline-derived CDR1 and CDR2 are MDHEN and SYDVKM. J was trimmed by 3 bases and V by 6 bases; bases with no gene match: 12. In nucleotides, the CDR3 is TGTGCCAGCAGCACCCGCCCAGGGACAGGGTTTGGAAACACCATATATTTT. It yields the protein CASSTRPGTGFGNTIYF.

The table lists this clone with a few counts. The chain links TRBV5-5 to TRBJ1-3; D is ambiguous. This CDR3 has 15 amino acids. V gave up 0 bases and J gave up 0 bases, with 7 bases separating them. Germline CDR1 and CDR2: SGHKS and YYEKEE (reference sequence). As DNA, the CDR3 is TGTGCCAGCAGCTTGGTACTGGTCTCTGGAAACACCATATATTTT. It is translated as CASSLVLVSGNTIYF.

As concerns this clone: The sample contains more than one DNA sequence encoding this CDR3. This sequence joins TRBV6-5 and TRBJ1-2; TRBD1 might be the D (5 bases). V gave up 2 bases and J gave up 7 bases, with 11 bases separating them. Germline V gives CDR1 MNHEY, CDR2 SVGAGI. There are 13 residues in the CDR3. Written as DNA, the CDR3 is TGTGCCAGCAGTTACGTCGGGGGGGGTGGCTACACCTTC. Translated, it gives CASSYVGGGGYTF.

The rearrangement uses TRBV2 and TRBJ1-6; TRBD1 matches 7 bases. The CDR3 has 15 residues. The J segment lost 10 bases and the V segment lost 6 bases, leaving 12 bases of the junction unmatched. Germline V gives CDR1 SNHLY, CDR2 FYNNEI. This CDR3 is CASRATRDSGSPLHF. CDR3 nucleotide sequence: TGTGCCAGCAGGGCTACTCGGGACAGCGGGTCACCCCTCCACTTT.

This chain links TRBV2 with TRBJ1-5; D may be TRBD1 (6 bases). This CDR3 is built from 13 residues. Germline V gene data show CDR1 as SNHLY and CDR2 as FYNNEI. V lost 6 bases and J 4 bases, leaving 10 bases between the germline ends. CDR3 sequence reads: CASSGQTNQPQHF. The CDR3 DNA follows: TGTGCCAGCAGCGGACAGACAAATCAGCCCCAGCATTTT.

The chain recombines TRBV3-1 (or the pseudogene TRBV3-2) with TRBJ1-4, with D maybe TRBD1 (5 bases). The CDR3 is made up of 13 amino acids. Germline V gene lookup returns CDR1 LGHDT and CDR2 YNNKEL (reference sequence). Deletions cut 4 bases from V and 3 bases from J, with 6 bases between. CDR3 loop: CASSLTANEKLFF. In nucleotides, the CDR3 is TGTGCCAGCAGCCTGACAGCTAATGAAAAACTGTTTTTT.

The genes are TRBV7-2 and TRBJ2-2, with D possibly matching TRBD1 (6 bases). Trimming removed 2 bases at V and 2 bases at J, with 12 bases between. Germline V gives CDR1 SGHTA, CDR2 FQGNSA. The CDR3 sequence is 16 residues long. CDR3 nucleotides: TGTGCCAGCAGCTTATCAGGGGCGAAAAACACCGGGGAGCTGTTTTTT. Encoded protein: CASSLSGAKNTGELFF.

This chain joins TRBV4-3 and TRBJ1-4; 8 nucleotides align to TRBD1. CDR3 length: 19 amino acids. Germline assignment: CDR1 LGHNA and CDR2 YSLEER. V lost 0 bases to trimming and J lost 0 bases; unmatched junction nucleotides: 9. The CDR3 protein is CASSQDLDRGGATNEKLFF. In DNA, the CDR3 is TGCGCCAGCAGCCAAGATCTCGACAGGGGTGGTGCAACTAATGAAAAACTGTTTTTT.

The chain joins TRBV5-4 to TRBJ2-2, with 7 nucleotides matching TRBD2. V was clipped by 3 bases and J by 4 bases; unmatched bases: 3. CDR1 is SGHNT, CDR2 YYREEE, per germline (reference sequence). This CDR3 has 14 residues. CDR3 sequence reads: CASSSSGGTGELFF. CDR3 bases: TGTGCCAGCAGCTCTTCGGGGGGCACCGGGGAGCTGTTTTTT. Using reference TRBV5-4 and TRBJ2-2 for the parts outside the CDR3, the full variable domain is ETGVTQSPTHLIKTRGQQVTLRCSSQSGHNTVSWYQQALGQGPQFIFQYYREEENGRGNFPPRFSGLQFPNYSSELNVNALELDDSALYLCASSSSGGTGELFFGEGSRLTVL.

This chain connects TRBV10-1 to TRBJ2-1; 9 bases map to TRBD1. CDR3 length equals 14 residues. The V gene's germline CDR1 is WNHNN and CDR2 SYGVQD (reference sequence). Trimming cost V 10 bases and J 9 bases; bases outside gene matches: 13. CDR3 residues: CANPTGTGSGEQFF. The CDR3 DNA sequence: TGCGCCAACCCCACCGGGACAGGGTCCGGTGAGCAGTTCTTC.

The chain couples TRBV12-3 or TRBV12-4 to TRBJ1-2, with D perhaps TRBD1 (5 bases). The CDR3 is 13 amino acids. V lost 8 bases and J 3 bases, leaving 13 bases between the germline ends. CDR3 region: CASLAQGYYGYTF. The CDR3 nucleotides read TGTGCCAGCCTCGCCCAGGGTTACTATGGCTACACCTTC.

This sequence joins TRBV18 and TRBJ2-1; D call uncertain. CDR3 length equals 12 residues. V shed 4 bases and J shed 4 bases, with 5 bases lying between them. Looked up from germline, CDR1 is KGHSH and CDR2 is LQKENI. The CDR3: CASSQTYNEQFF. The CDR3 bases are TGTGCCAGCTCACAAACATACAATGAGCAGTTCTTC.